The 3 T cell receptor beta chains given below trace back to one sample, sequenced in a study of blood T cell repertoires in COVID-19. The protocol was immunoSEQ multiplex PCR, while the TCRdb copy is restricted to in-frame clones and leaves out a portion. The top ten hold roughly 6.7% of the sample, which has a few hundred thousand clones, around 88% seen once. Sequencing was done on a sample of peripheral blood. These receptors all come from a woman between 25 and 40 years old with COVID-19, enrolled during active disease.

The CDR3, as DNA: TGTGCCAGCAGTGCCACCGGGACAGGGGCCTACGAGCAGTACTTC. Its protein product is CASSATGTGAYEQYF. The rearrangement links TRBV27 to TRBJ2-7; TRBD1 matches 10 bases. J gave up 2 bases and V 5 bases, and 6 bases lay outside the gene matches. The CDR3 sequence is 15 residues long. Germline loops: CDR1 MNHEY, CDR2 SMNVEV (reference sequence).

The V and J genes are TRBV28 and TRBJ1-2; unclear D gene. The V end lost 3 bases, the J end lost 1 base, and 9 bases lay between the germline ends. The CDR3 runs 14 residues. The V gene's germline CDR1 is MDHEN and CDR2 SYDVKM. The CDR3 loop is CASSFMHSNYGYTF. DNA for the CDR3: TGTGCCAGCAGTTTTATGCACAGTAACTATGGCTACACCTTC.

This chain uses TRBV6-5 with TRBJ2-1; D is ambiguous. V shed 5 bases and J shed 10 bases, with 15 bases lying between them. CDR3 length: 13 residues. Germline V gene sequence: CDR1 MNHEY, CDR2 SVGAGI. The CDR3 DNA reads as TGTGCCAGCAGTAATATCGTGACTCGAGAGCAGTTCTTC. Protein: CASSNIVTREQFF.